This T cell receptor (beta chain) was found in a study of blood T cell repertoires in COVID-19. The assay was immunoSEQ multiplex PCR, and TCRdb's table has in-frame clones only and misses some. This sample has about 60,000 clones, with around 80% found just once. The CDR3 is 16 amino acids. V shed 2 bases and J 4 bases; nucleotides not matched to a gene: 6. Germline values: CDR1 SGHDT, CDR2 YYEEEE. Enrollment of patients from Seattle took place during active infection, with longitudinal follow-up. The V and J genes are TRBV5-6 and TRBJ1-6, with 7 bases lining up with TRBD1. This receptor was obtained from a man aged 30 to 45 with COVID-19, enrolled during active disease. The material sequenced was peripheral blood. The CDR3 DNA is TGTGCCAGCAGCTTTCGTGCGACAGGGTATAATTCACCCCTCCACTTT. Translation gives CASSFRATGYNSPLHF.